A selection of T cell receptor beta chains follows, all from one sample in a study of blood T cell repertoires in COVID-19. TCRdb's table, derived via immunoSEQ multiplex PCR, lists solely in-frame clones and lacks some. The sample lists approximately 99,000 clones; approximately 85% were seen once. Sequencing was carried out using peripheral blood. The receptor set was obtained from a woman aged 80 or older with active or convalescent COVID-19. CDR3s include the opening cysteine and the closing phenylalanine or tryptophan. D genes are given only for firm matches. Clone size is not always given. Where it is, it says once, few, many or a class for expanded clones.

>.|few|TRBJ2-3|TRBV10-1
CASSDGQTGTDTQYF
TGCGCCAGCAGTGACGGTCAGACGGGTACAGATACGCAGTATTTT
>.|.|TRBJ1-4|TRBV28
CASSSSGVDEKLFF
TGTGCCAGCAGTTCCTCAGGGGTGGATGAAAAACTGTTTTTT
>.|.|TRBJ2-5|TRBV25-1
CASSDGLSGFQETQYF
TGTGCCAGCAGTGATGGCCTTAGCGGTTTTCAAGAGACCCAGTACTTC
>.|.|TRBJ1-5|TRBV6-1
CASSELGPNNQPQHF
TGTGCCAGCAGTGAACTTGGGCCCAACAATCAGCCCCAGCATTTT
>TRBD2|.|TRBJ2-7|TRBV27
CASSGLGVSDEQYF
TGTGCCAGCAGCGGACTAGGGGTTAGCGACGAGCAGTACTTC
>.|.|TRBJ2-3|TRBV30
CAWERSTDTQYF
TGTGCCTGGGAGCGGAGCACAGATACGCAGTATTTT
>.|once|TRBJ2-7|TRBV28
CASSTDYSNYEQYF
TGTGCCAGCAGCACGGACTACAGCAACTACGAGCAGTACTTC
>.|.|TRBJ1-1|TRBV5-4
CASSSTVNTEAFF
TGTGCCAGCAGTTCCACAGTGAACACTGAAGCTTTCTTT
>TRBD1|.|TRBJ2-1|TRBV18
CASSLKTGTVSYNEQFF
TGTGCCAGCTCACTAAAAACCGGGACAGTCTCCTACAATGAGCAGTTCTTC
>TRBD1|once|TRBJ1-1|TRBV6-5
CASIRGRGDTEAFF
TGTGCCAGCATCAGGGGGCGCGGGGACACTGAAGCTTTCTTT
>TRBD2|.|TRBJ2-5|TRBV7-2
CASSPVSGIGETQYF
TGTGCCAGCAGCCCCGTTAGCGGGATCGGGGAGACCCAGTACTTC
>.|.|TRBJ2-7|TRBV7-9
CASSHAGGLTFYEQYF
TGTGCCAGCAGCCACGCAGGTGGGTTAACGTTCTACGAGCAGTACTTC
>.|.|TRBJ1-1|TRBV29-1
CSVVGYTEAFF
TGCAGCGTTGTCGGTTACACTGAAGCTTTCTTT
>TRBD1|.|TRBJ2-1|TRBV5-1
CASSLGQVEEQFF
TGTGCCAGCAGCTTGGGACAGGTGGAGGAGCAGTTCTTC
>TRBD1|.|TRBJ1-3|TRBV18
CASSPPTGAGNTIYF
TGTGCCAGCTCACCACCCACAGGGGCCGGAAACACCATATATTTT
>.|.|TRBJ2-6|TRBV27
CASRLSGANVLTF
TGTGCCAGCAGACTCTCTGGGGCCAACGTCCTGACTTTC
>TRBD2|few|TRBJ2-7|TRBV13
CASSFGLAGVGEQYF
TGTGCCAGCAGCTTCGGACTAGCGGGAGTTGGCGAGCAGTACTTC
>TRBD2|.|TRBJ2-3|TRBV10-3
CAISDSSGRTDTQYF
TGTGCCATCAGTGATTCTAGCGGGAGGACAGATACGCAGTATTTT
>TRBD2|.|TRBJ2-7|TRBV18
CASSSLGREGLYEQYF
TGTGCCAGCTCATCCCTAGGCCGGGAGGGCCTGTACGAGCAGTACTTC
>.|.|TRBJ1-2|TRBV10-3
CAISDNIRYGYTF
TGTGCCATCAGTGATAACATACGCTATGGCTACACCTTC
>.|.|TRBJ1-5|TRBV6-2/TRBV6-3
CASSYSAGTPYSNQPQHF
TGTGCCAGCAGTTACAGTGCCGGGACACCTTATAGCAATCAGCCCCAGCATTTT
>.|.|TRBJ2-3|TRBV19
CASSSRGKEDTQYF
TGTGCCAGTAGTAGTAGGGGGAAGGAAGATACGCAGTATTTT
>.|.|TRBJ1-1|TRBV25-1
CASSRSTTGGTEAFF
TGTGCCAGCAGTCGCTCAACGACAGGCGGCACTGAAGCTTTCTTT
>TRBD2|.|TRBJ2-1|TRBV9
CASSVDPRGRDNEQFF
TGTGCCAGCAGCGTAGACCCCCGCGGGAGGGACAATGAGCAGTTCTTC
>.|.|TRBJ1-2|TRBV9
CASSVESGSRDGYTF
TGTGCCAGCAGCGTAGAATCGGGTAGTCGCGATGGCTACACCTTC
>.|.|TRBJ2-3|TRBV19
CASSIGGQGGDTQYF
TGTGCCAGTAGTATAGGGGGGCAGGGCGGAGATACGCAGTATTTT
>.|few|TRBJ1-6|TRBV27
CASSLYTPVVINNSPLHF
TGTGCCAGCAGTTTGTACACCCCCGTTGTGATCAATAATTCACCCCTCCACTTT
>TRBD1|.|TRBJ1-1|TRBV5-6
CASSLDFGTGEAFF
TGTGCCAGCAGCTTGGATTTTGGGACAGGCGAAGCTTTCTTT
>.|.|TRBJ1-5|TRBV28
CASSLLGAGNQPQHF
TGTGCCAGCAGTTTATTAGGGGCAGGGAATCAGCCCCAGCATTTT
>TRBD1|.|TRBJ1-6|TRBV6-6
CASTTRTRTGLSPLHF
TGTGCCAGCACTACGAGGACCAGGACAGGGTTGTCACCCCTCCACTTT
>.|once|TRBJ1-4|TRBV20-1
CSARDEKLFF
TGCAGTGCCCGGGATGAAAAACTGTTTTTT
>.|.|TRBJ2-5|TRBV10-3
CAISLNGKETQYF
TGTGCCATCAGTCTAAACGGGAAAGAGACCCAGTACTTC
>TRBD1|.|TRBJ2-2|TRBV11-2
CASRQPGQVNTGELFF
TGTGCCAGCAGACAACCGGGACAGGTCAACACCGGGGAGCTGTTTTTT
>TRBD2|.|TRBJ2-3|TRBV5-1
CASSARSGSNTQYF
TGCGCCAGCAGCGCTCGTAGCGGGAGTAATACGCAGTATTTT
>TRBD1|.|TRBJ2-3|TRBV10-3
CAIRQDRGMDTQYF
TGTGCCATACGGCAGGACAGGGGAATGGATACGCAGTATTTT
>TRBD1|.|TRBJ1-6|TRBV5-4
CASSRGQNNSPLHF
TGTGCCAGCAGCCGGGGACAGAATAATTCACCCCTCCACTTT
>TRBD1|.|TRBJ1-1|TRBV5-5
CASSFRDRLTEAFF
TGTGCCAGCAGCTTTCGGGACAGGCTCACTGAAGCTTTCTTT
>.|.|TRBJ2-7|TRBV2
CASRIDSPVDEQYF
TGTGCCAGCAGGATCGACTCCCCGGTCGACGAGCAGTACTTC
>TRBD2|.|TRBJ2-5|TRBV6-5
CASTEGRVGQETQYF
TGTGCCAGCACGGAAGGGAGGGTGGGTCAAGAGACCCAGTACTTC
>.|.|TRBJ1-4|TRBV25-1
CASTRGGLSEKLFF
TGTGCCAGTACCCGGGGAGGGCTAAGTGAAAAACTGTTTTTT
>TRBD2|.|TRBJ2-7|TRBV5-1
CASSWTSGSADEQYF
TGCGCCAGCAGCTGGACTAGCGGGAGTGCTGACGAGCAGTACTTC
>.|.|TRBJ2-7|TRBV5-4
CASSLAVDPSYEQYF
TGTGCCAGCAGCCTCGCGGTAGATCCTTCCTACGAGCAGTACTTC
>TRBD1|once|TRBJ1-2|TRBV6-5
CASTRGGTANYGYTF
TGTGCCAGCACCCGAGGGGGGACAGCTAACTATGGCTACACCTTC
>.|once|TRBJ1-5|TRBV6-2/TRBV6-3
CASSYFSGGLPSNQPQHF
TGTGCCAGCAGTTACTTCTCCGGGGGGCTTCCGAGCAATCAGCCCCAGCATTTT
>.|.|TRBJ1-2|TRBV15
CATSNLGDAGSYNYGYTF
TGTGCCACCAGCAACCTGGGAGACGCGGGATCCTATAACTATGGCTACACCTTC
>TRBD2|once|TRBJ2-3|TRBV28
CASSPPMGGVTSGTDTQYF
TGTGCCAGCAGTCCACCCATGGGGGGGGTGACATCGGGCACAGATACGCAGTATTTT
>TRBD2|.|TRBJ2-5|TRBV9
CASSATSGRGETQYF
TGTGCCAGCAGCGCTACTAGCGGGAGGGGAGAGACCCAGTACTTC
>.|.|TRBJ2-1|TRBV2
CAVKPRLFNEQFF
TGTGCCGTAAAGCCCCGGTTATTCAATGAGCAGTTCTTC
>.|.|TRBJ2-3|TRBV7-6
CASSRSGTDTQYF
TGTGCCAGCAGCCGGTCGGGCACAGATACGCAGTATTTT
>TRBD1|.|TRBJ2-2|TRBV9
CASSVGLWTGKNTGELFF
TGTGCCAGCAGCGTAGGACTCTGGACAGGGAAGAACACCGGGGAGCTGTTTTTT
>TRBD2|.|TRBJ2-1|TRBV7-9
CASSLVAGGLSEQFF
TGTGCCAGCAGCTTAGTAGCGGGAGGGCTATCTGAGCAGTTCTTC
>.|.|TRBJ2-3|TRBV18
CASSPGRLSTDTQYF
TGTGCCAGCTCACCAGGCAGGCTCAGCACAGATACGCAGTATTTT
>TRBD2|.|TRBJ2-1|TRBV29-1
CSVEVRGQGVTSGRASSYNEQFF
TGCAGCGTTGAAGTTCGGGGACAGGGGGTCACTAGCGGGAGGGCAAGCTCCTACAATGAGCAGTTCTTC
>TRBD2|few|TRBJ2-1|TRBV5-4
CASSFSSGSYNEQFF
TGTGCCAGCAGCTTTTCTAGCGGGTCCTACAATGAGCAGTTCTTC
>.|few|TRBJ1-1|TRBV5-5
CASSLGVGVTEAFF
TGTGCCAGCAGCCTAGGAGTCGGCGTAACTGAAGCTTTCTTT
>.|once|TRBJ1-2|TRBV18
CASSPADSYGYTF
TGTGCCAGCTCACCCGCGGACAGCTATGGCTACACCTTC
>TRBD2|.|TRBJ2-7|TRBV11-3
CASSPTGTSAQVYEQYF
TGTGCCAGCAGCCCGACCGGGACTAGCGCCCAGGTATACGAGCAGTACTTC
>TRBD1|.|TRBJ1-1|TRBV13
CASSVTGQGVTEAFF
TGTGCCAGCAGCGTGACGGGACAGGGGGTCACTGAAGCTTTCTTT
>.|.|TRBJ2-1|TRBV27
CASSLTEGGEQFF
TGTGCCAGCAGTTTAACGGAGGGAGGTGAGCAGTTCTTC